The entry below describes one T cell receptor (beta chain). The antigen is not known. Sequencing used immunoSEQ multiplex PCR; TCRdb keeps in-frame clones, though not all of them. The sample carries some 90,000 clones, approximately 94% recorded once. This specimen belongs to a study of Tregs in tolerant kidney transplant recipients. Study-level points and caveats: Validation in larger populations is needed because few patients were studied.

This TCR was sampled from a human donor in good health. Sequencing was performed on CD8+ T cells from blood.

CDR3 loop: CAISRGGSYNEQFF. CDR3 in DNA: TGTGCCATTTCGCGGGGGGGATCCTACAATGAGCAGTTCTTC. This chain joins TRBV19 and TRBJ2-1; 9 bases are shared with TRBD2. This CDR3 is built from 14 residues. Per germline, CDR1 LNHDA and CDR2 SQIVND (reference sequence). V was pared by 10 bases and J by 1 base, with 5 bases of the junction left unmatched.